The rows below give T cell receptor beta chains drawn from one sample of a study of blood T cell repertoires in COVID-19. Sequencing was performed with immunoSEQ multiplex PCR; in TCRdb, only in-frame clones are kept and a portion is missing. The sample lists tens of thousands of clones, around three quarters occurring once. Material for sequencing was peripheral blood. Receptors were obtained from a woman aged 80 or over with acute or convalescent COVID-19. Both conserved end residues are part of each CDR3. The D gene is left open where the match is weak. Not all rows give a size; the values are once, few, many and, for expanded clones, a class.

J gene	V gene	D gene	clone size	CDR3 protein	CDR3 DNA
TRBJ2-1	TRBV6-2/TRBV6-3	.	.	CASSQTGTFHNEQFF	TGTGCCAGCAGCCAGACCGGGACATTTCACAATGAGCAGTTCTTC
TRBJ2-5	TRBV7-3	TRBD2	.	CASSRGTRVGETQYF	TGTGCCAGCAGCCGCGGGACTAGAGTTGGGGAGACCCAGTACTTC
TRBJ1-2	TRBV7-2	.	few	CASSLDGGRQYGYTF	TGTGCCAGCAGCTTAGACGGGGGGCGCCAGTATGGCTACACCTTC
TRBJ2-7	TRBV15	.	.	CATSREALPSYEQYF	TGTGCCACCAGCAGAGAAGCCCTACCATCCTACGAGCAGTACTTC
TRBJ1-4	TRBV19	TRBD1	.	CASIPGTGAIATNEKLFF	TGTGCCAGTATTCCCGGGACAGGGGCCATTGCAACTAATGAAAAACTGTTTTTT
TRBJ2-5	TRBV3-1/TRBV3-2	.	.	CASRNRQENQETQYF	TGTGCCAGCAGAAACCGACAGGAGAACCAAGAGACCCAGTACTTC
TRBJ1-5	TRBV6-1	TRBD1	once	CASIITGGVNQPQHF	TGTGCCAGCATTATCACAGGGGGCGTAAATCAGCCCCAGCATTTT
TRBJ1-6	TRBV9	TRBD1	once	CASSAGQGDNSPLHF	TGTGCCAGCAGCGCCGGACAGGGAGATAATTCACCCCTCCACTTT
TRBJ1-6	TRBV5-1	TRBD1	.	CASSADRGISPLHF	TGCGCCAGCAGCGCAGACAGGGGGATCTCACCCCTCCACTTT
TRBJ1-6	TRBV25-1	TRBD1	.	CASSEWTGQGNSPLHF	TGTGCCAGCAGTGAATGGACGGGACAGGGGAATTCACCCCTCCACTTT
TRBJ2-1	TRBV5-1	.	.	CASSIGVGEQFF	TGCGCCAGCAGCATAGGGGTGGGGGAGCAGTTCTTC
TRBJ2-2	TRBV11-2	.	.	CASSPPRDFNTGELFF	TGTGCCAGCAGCCCACCTCGGGACTTTAACACCGGGGAGCTGTTTTTT
TRBJ2-2	TRBV27	.	many	CASSPLPTGELFF	TGTGCCAGCAGTCCCCTTCCGACCGGGGAGCTGTTTTTT